Below, 30 T cell receptor beta chains from the same sample are listed, as sequenced in a study of CD8 T cells in ankylosing spondylitis. In TCRdb, the 5' RACE reads were re-called with MiXCR into one record per CDR3 protein. The sample lists roughly 100,000 distinct CDR3 sequences, about 8.6% occurring once. The specimen sequenced was blood, either unsorted or a sorted T cell fraction (not recorded which). Receptors originate from a male donor with ankylosing spondylitis or in good health (not recorded which).

This clonotype was seen repeatedly, ten times or more. The rearrangement links TRBV10-3 to TRBJ2-3; D might be TRBD1 (5 bases). Germline CDR1 and CDR2: ENHRY and SYGVKD. The length of the CDR3 is 15 residues. Trimming took off 2 bases at V and 0 bases at J, with 9 bases between the two ends. In nucleotides, the CDR3 is TGTGCCATCAGTGAGGGGGCGGCCAGCACAGATACGCAGTATTTT. It specifies CAISEGAASTDTQYF.

This clonotype was seen many times. V usage is TRBV11-2 and J usage is TRBJ2-7; possible D gene TRBD2, 6 bases. The CDR3 is 15 residues long. Germline V gene lookup returns CDR1 SGHAT and CDR2 FQNNGV. Trimming took 2 bases from V and 4 from J, leaving 15 bases between them. CDR3 region: CASSLNQLGTYEQYF. The CDR3 DNA is TGTGCCAGCAGCTTAAACCAGCTGGGGACTTACGAGCAGTACTTC.

At least ten counts were recorded for this clonotype. The CDR3: CATSTGGGWRDYEQYF. The CDR3 DNA reads as TGTGCCACCAGCACGGGAGGAGGTTGGAGGGACTACGAGCAGTACTTC. V and J are TRBV15 and TRBJ2-7; TRBD2 agrees at 7 bases. From germline, CDR1 is LNHNV and CDR2 YYDKDF (reference sequence). The CDR3 is 16 residues long. The junction had 12 bases not matched to a gene; V was cut back by 4 bases and J by 3 bases.

This clonotype was detected many times. The chain uses TRBV11-2 and TRBJ2-5, with D tentatively TRBD1 or TRBD2 (6 bases each). V was cut by 1 base and J by 1 base, with 19 bases left in between. The CDR3 loop spans 18 amino acids. Per germline, CDR1 SGHAT and CDR2 FQNNGV. CDR3 in amino acids: CASSLGGAPGARQETQYF. The CDR3 nucleotides are TGTGCCAGCAGCTTAGGAGGTGCGCCGGGGGCGCGCCAAGAGACCCAGTACTTC.

This clonotype was observed many times. This chain links TRBV7-3 with TRBJ2-7; D is unresolved. This CDR3 comprises 15 residues. V lost 6 bases and J lost 6, with 21 bases in between. Per the germline V gene, CDR1 is SGHTA and CDR2 is FQGTGA. The CDR3 DNA reads as TGTGCCAGCAGTACCACCGGGCCCCCGGGTGGCGAGCAGTACTTC. The encoded protein is CASSTTGPPGGEQYF.

The table lists this clonotype with many counts. This chain joins TRBV29-1 and TRBJ2-3; a possible D gene is TRBD1 (5 bases). Germline V CDR1 and CDR2: SQVTM, ANQGSEA. The V end was cut by 3 bases, the J end by 7 bases, with 14 bases between. CDR3 size: 13 residues. CDR3 nucleotide sequence: TGCAGCGTTGAGGAGACAGCACACAATACGCAGTATTTT. This sequence encodes CSVEETAHNTQYF.

This clonotype was detected ten times or more. The chain joins TRBV4-3 to TRBJ2-3, with D perhaps matching TRBD1 (6 bases). Germline-derived CDR1 and CDR2 are LGHNA and YSLEER. V lost 0 bases and J lost 7, with 14 bases in between. This CDR3 has 15 amino acids. The CDR3 DNA reads as TGCGCCAGCAGCCAAGATGGGGGCCCCCTGAATACGCAGTATTTT. Its protein product is CASSQDGGPLNTQYF.

This clonotype was seen many times. The chain recombines TRBV21-1 with TRBJ2-2; the table's D call TRBD2 went unverified against the DNA. TRBV21-1 corresponds to a pseudogene. This CDR3 has 15 amino acids. CDR3 nucleotides: TGTGCCAAACCACTGGGAGGCCCGGGTACCGGGGAGCTGTTTTTT. This codes for CAKPLGGPGTGELFF.

The V and J genes are TRBV5-1 and TRBJ1-1; D not certain. V dropped 3 bases and J dropped 7 bases, with 13 bases sitting between them. The CDR3 runs 13 residues. CDR1 and CDR2 (germline): SGHRS, YFSETQ. In DNA, the CDR3 is TGCGCCAGCAGCTCCTCTTCCGGGGATGAAGCTTTCTTT. Translation: CASSSSSGDEAFF.

This clonotype was seen many times. This rearrangement joins TRBV5-1 to TRBJ2-2, with D maybe TRBD2 (5 bases). The CDR3 runs 13 residues. Looked up from germline, CDR1 is SGHRS and CDR2 is YFSETQ. The V end was cut by 5 bases, the J end by 6 bases, with 11 bases between. In DNA, the CDR3 is TGCGCCAGCAGAAAGGAGGAGGCCGGGGAGCTGTTTTTT. Translated, it gives CASRKEEAGELFF.

This clonotype was counted only a few times. The rearrangement joins TRBV7-2 to TRBJ2-3; 8 bases are a match to TRBD2. Per the germline V gene, CDR1 is SGHTA and CDR2 is FQGNSA. With V trimmed by 5 bases and J by 0 bases, 7 bases remained unmatched. The CDR3 extends over 16 amino acids. The CDR3 DNA sequence: TGTGCCAGCAGCCTTACTAGCGGCCTTAGCACAGATACGCAGTATTTT. Protein product: CASSLTSGLSTDTQYF.

Ten or more counts support this clonotype. This chain joins TRBV9 and TRBJ2-7; maybe TRBD1 (5 bases). This CDR3 has 15 residues. V was clipped by 2 bases and J by 3 bases, with 15 bases between them. In germline, CDR1 is SGDLS, CDR2 YYNGEE. This CDR3 is CASSVGRDVLYEQYF. The CDR3 coding sequence is TGTGCCAGCAGCGTGGGCAGGGATGTACTCTACGAGCAGTACTTC.

This clonotype was detected a few times. This rearrangement joins TRBV27 to TRBJ2-3; the match to TRBD1 covers 8 bases. The CDR3 is 17 amino acids. CDR1 and CDR2 (germline): MNHEY, SMNVEV (reference sequence). J lost 2 bases, V lost 6 bases, and 13 bases had no gene match. The CDR3 protein is CASSPTQGAKVTDTQYF. Here the CDR3 DNA reads TGTGCCAGCAGCCCTACCCAGGGGGCTAAAGTCACAGATACGCAGTATTTT.

This clonotype was picked up many times. V is TRBV20-1 and J is TRBJ2-7; the D is unclear. This CDR3 has 12 residues. CDR1 is DFQATT and CDR2 is SNEGSKA in the germline V gene (reference sequence). The V end lost 3 bases, the J end lost 2 bases, and 8 bases lay between the germline ends. This chain's CDR3 is CSARTVAYEQYF. The CDR3 nucleotides read TGCAGTGCTAGGACCGTAGCCTACGAGCAGTACTTC.

This clonotype was seen a few times. V and J are TRBV19 and TRBJ2-5; 9 bases fit TRBD2. The J segment lost 5 bases and the V segment lost 4 bases, leaving 11 bases of the junction unmatched. This CDR3 is built from 16 residues. CDR1 is LNHDA and CDR2 is SQIVND in the germline V gene (reference sequence). The CDR3 protein is CASSTRRASGVETQYF. CDR3 bases: TGTGCCAGTAGTACCCGCCGGGCTAGCGGGGTTGAGACCCAGTACTTC.

A word on this clonotype: Possible read error: a much larger clone is one base away. The chain uses TRBV27 and TRBJ2-2, with D possibly matching TRBD2 (6 bases). Per the germline V gene, CDR1 is MNHEY and CDR2 is SMNVEV (reference sequence). This CDR3 region has 16 residues. The CDR3 nucleotides are TGTGCCAGCAGTTTAGTCGGGACTCGCCTCACCTGGGAGCTGTTTTTT. This translates into CASSLVGTRLTWELFF.

This clonotype was detected many times. The chain is built from TRBV5-1 and TRBJ2-2; TRBD1 matches at 10 bases. The CDR3 runs to 15 residues. The germline gives CDR1 SGHRS, CDR2 YFSETQ. With V trimmed by 3 bases and J by 5 bases, 4 bases remained unmatched. As DNA, the CDR3 is TGCGCCAGCAGCTCAGGACAGGGGGTAACCGGGGAGCTGTTTTTT. Protein: CASSSGQGVTGELFF.

This clonotype has a count of ten or more. The J gene is TRBJ2-7, the V gene TRBV10-3; D not certain. Germline loops: CDR1 ENHRY, CDR2 SYGVKD. Trimming took 5 bases from V and 6 from J, leaving 11 bases between them. The CDR3 has 12 residues. CDR3 bases: TGTGCCATCAGTCCCCTACACGGCGAGCAGTACTTC. It translates to CAISPLHGEQYF.

Note on this clonotype: This could be a read error, since a much larger clone is one nucleotide away. Given the absence of the conserved phenylalanine or tryptophan at the CDR3 end, a read error is likely. The J gene is TRBJ1-1, the V gene TRBV28, with D maybe TRBD1 (6 bases). V lost 6 bases to trimming and J lost 0 bases, with 20 bases between them. This CDR3 is built from 17 residues. Germline CDR1 reads MDHEN; CDR2 reads SYDVKM. In nucleotides, the CDR3 is TGTGCCAGCAGCCCGCCGGGACACCCCCTTATGAACACTGAAGCTTTCTCT. This translates into CASSPPGHPLMNTEAFS.

This clonotype was recorded at least ten times. This rearrangement joins TRBV7-9 to TRBJ1-5, with unresolved D. The CDR3 has 13 residues. The germline V gene encodes CDR1 SEHNR and CDR2 FQNEAQ (reference sequence). V lost 2 bases and J lost 5, with 7 bases in between. In DNA, the CDR3 is TGTGCCAGCAGCTTAACGGCTCATCAGCCCCAGCATTTT. Residues: CASSLTAHQPQHF.

Ten or more counts support this clonotype. The chain couples TRBV11-2 to TRBJ2-3; 9 bases agree with TRBD2. Germline trimming cut 3 bases from V and 2 bases from J; bases unmatched to any gene: 3. This CDR3 region has 15 residues. CDR1 and CDR2 (germline): SGHAT, FQNNGV. In DNA, the CDR3 is TGTGCCAGCAGCTTGGCTAGCGGGGACACAGATACGCAGTATTTT. Protein product: CASSLASGDTDTQYF.

CDR3 nucleotides: TGTGCCAGCAGCCTTCTGCCGGGGGCCTCAGGGGCCAACGTCCTGACTTTC. Protein: CASSLLPGASGANVLTF. J is TRBJ2-6 and V is TRBV7-9; D may match TRBD1 or TRBD2 (6 bases each). Germline V gene sequence: CDR1 SEHNR, CDR2 FQNEAQ (reference sequence). V was clipped by 5 bases and J by 4 bases, with 18 bases between them. This CDR3 has 17 residues. Full variable domain (outside the CDR3, taken from reference TRBV7-9 and TRBJ2-6): DTGVSQNPRHKITKRGQNVTFRCDPISEHNRLYWYRQTLGQGPEFLTYFQNEAQLEKSRLLSDRFSAERPKGSFSTLEIQRTEQGDSAMYLCASSLLPGASGANVLTFGAGSRLTVL.

This clonotype occurred many times. This chain connects TRBV25-1 to TRBJ2-7; the D gene is possibly TRBD2 (6 bases). V was shortened by 1 base and J by 3 bases, with 13 bases between the two germline ends. The CDR3 runs to 15 residues. Germline V gene sequence: CDR1 MGHDK, CDR2 SYGVNS. In nucleotides, the CDR3 is TGTGCCAGCAGTGAATTCGGGGGAGGAGACTACGAGCAGTACTTC. It specifies CASSEFGGGDYEQYF.

This clonotype was picked up many times. The chain employs TRBV6-1 and TRBJ2-7; weak D call: TRBD1 (5 bases). The germline V gene has CDR1 MNHNS and CDR2 SASEGT. Trimming pared 1 base from V and 1 base from J, leaving 11 bases between. CDR3 size: 15 residues. The CDR3 loop is CASSEVAGKSYEQYF. The CDR3 DNA reads as TGTGCCAGCAGTGAAGTTGCAGGGAAGTCCTACGAGCAGTACTTC.

The table lists this clonotype with many counts. This rearrangement joins TRBV6-2 or TRBV6-3 to TRBJ2-7; D ambiguous. The germline V gene has CDR1 MNHEY and CDR2 SVGEGT. The CDR3 covers 13 residues. Trimming shortened V by 10 bases and J by 5 bases, and 18 bases separated the two germline ends. The CDR3 sequence: CANKPRFEDEQYF. The CDR3 bases are TGTGCCAATAAACCCCGGTTTGAGGACGAGCAGTACTTC.

This clonotype was counted ten times or more. The chain joins TRBV7-9 to TRBJ1-1; D gene ambiguous. Germline V gives CDR1 SEHNR, CDR2 FQNEAQ (reference sequence). Trimming pared 8 bases from V and 1 base from J, leaving 8 bases between. This CDR3 has 12 residues. In DNA form, the CDR3 reads TGTGCCAGCGATACCCCGAACACTGAAGCTTTCTTT. This codes for CASDTPNTEAFF.

This clonotype came up a few times. The chain couples TRBV4-2 to TRBJ1-4; D is unresolved. Germline lookup yields CDR1 LGHNA and CDR2 YNFKEQ. V was trimmed by 2 bases and J by 5 bases, leaving 12 bases between them. The CDR3 has 15 amino acids. CDR3 amino acids: CASSQPAGRNEKLFF. In nucleotides, the CDR3 is TGTGCCAGCAGCCAACCCGCGGGGAGGAATGAAAAACTGTTTTTT.

The table lists this clonotype with many counts. The V gene is TRBV24-1, the J gene TRBJ1-5, with TRBD1 as a possible D gene (5 bases). This CDR3 has 12 residues. Trimming shortened V by 7 bases and J by 7 bases, and 10 bases separated the two germline ends. In germline, CDR1 is KGHDR, CDR2 SFDVKD. This CDR3 reads CATRRGGQPQHF. The CDR3 region has the DNA TGTGCCACCAGGAGGGGAGGACAGCCCCAGCATTTT.

The chain recombines TRBV20-1 with TRBJ2-4; D not resolved. The CDR3 is 15 residues long. V lost 2 bases, J lost 0 bases, and 11 bases lay in between. From germline, CDR1 is DFQATT and CDR2 SNEGSKA (reference sequence). This CDR3 reads CSARPVVVAKNIQYF. CDR3 coding DNA: TGCAGTGCTAGACCCGTCGTAGTAGCCAAAAACATTCAGTACTTC.

This clonotype was counted ten times or more. This chain joins TRBV20-1 and TRBJ1-2, with D maybe TRBD1 (6 bases). The CDR3 is 12 amino acids. Trimming took off 4 bases at V and 3 bases at J, with 9 bases between the two ends. Germline lookup yields CDR1 DFQATT and CDR2 SNEGSKA (reference sequence). The CDR3 loop is CSAMDRDYGYTF. In DNA, the CDR3 is TGCAGTGCTATGGACAGAGACTATGGCTACACCTTC.